The present entry profiles one T cell receptor beta chain with its context. This sample stems from a study of shared clonotypes between healthy human individuals. Trimming cost V 3 bases and J 2 bases, with 14 bases left between them. The V gene's germline CDR1 is MNHEY and CDR2 SMNVEV (reference sequence). The CDR3 runs 15 residues. Clones were sequenced by immunoSEQ multiplex PCR, and TCRdb holds only the in-frame ones, with some missing. Of around 2.5 million clones in the sample, over 85% are singletons; the top ten hold approximately 0.37%. V gene TRBV27 combines with J gene TRBJ2-7, with D possibly matching TRBD1 (6 bases). This TCR derives from a man younger than 35 in good health. Some clones in this sample may be carry-over from other donors' samples. The sample comprised naive CD4+ T cells from PBMCs. Specified subset: CD45RA+ positively selected. CDR3 coding DNA: TGTGCCAGCAGTTTGGGGGCCGGATCAACCTACGAGCAGTACTTC. Encoded protein: CASSLGAGSTYEQYF.